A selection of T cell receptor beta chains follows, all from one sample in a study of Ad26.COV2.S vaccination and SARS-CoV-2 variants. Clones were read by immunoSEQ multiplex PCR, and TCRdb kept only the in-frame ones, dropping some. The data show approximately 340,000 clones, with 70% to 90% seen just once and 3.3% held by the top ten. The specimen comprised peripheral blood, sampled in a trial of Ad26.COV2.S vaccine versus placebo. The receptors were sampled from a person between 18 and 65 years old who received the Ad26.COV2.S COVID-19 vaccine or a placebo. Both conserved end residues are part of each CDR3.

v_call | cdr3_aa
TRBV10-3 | CAISQALENQPQHF
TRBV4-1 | CASSQEGRGGTEAFF
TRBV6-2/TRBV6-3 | CASSYPGTGGRTQYF
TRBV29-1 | CSVEGSGTANYGYTF
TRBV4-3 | CASSQGVGNIQYF
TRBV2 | CASSSDRDGEKLFF
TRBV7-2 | CASSLGLRGGGEKLFF
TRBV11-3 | CASSLLADYEQYF
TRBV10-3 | CAISESQGPLHF
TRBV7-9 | CASSPRGGDYGYTF
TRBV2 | CASSVGQGGSIQYF
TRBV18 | CASSQSGVTGSPLHF
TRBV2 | CASIRTGSTDTQYF
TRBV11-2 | CASSLDGGGETQYF
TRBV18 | CASSPSAGTGLGNTIYF
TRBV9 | CASSQLAGEAKNIQYF
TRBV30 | CAFPGQGRTGELFF
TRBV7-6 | CASSHNSYEQYF
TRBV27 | CASSLEGSPTDTQYF
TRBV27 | CASSLRRQDNSPLHF
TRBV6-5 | CASGRTGPSETQYF
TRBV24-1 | CATSDWASGNTGELFF
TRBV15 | CATSRRIGSTDTQYF
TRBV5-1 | CASSSSGNNIQYF
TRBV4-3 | CASSRGSGGNTQYF
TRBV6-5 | CASSYDRGRDGYTF
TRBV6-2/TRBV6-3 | CASSLASLGPRKYF
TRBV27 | CASSSRGLSSPLHF
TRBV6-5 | CASSITGGSENIQYF
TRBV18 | CASSPAMTGNLPGTEAFF
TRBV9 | CASSVMGAQGEPQHF
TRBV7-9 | CASSSWDNPSSYEQYF
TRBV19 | CASSIDALAGGSNYNEQFF
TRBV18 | CASSQHLVATGELFF
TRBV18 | CASSPPTVTYEQYF
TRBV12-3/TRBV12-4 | CASSPLWGEQYF
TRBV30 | CAWSPGQAGEKLFF
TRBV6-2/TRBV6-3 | CASSTGTGRVQHF
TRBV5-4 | CASGEDTNSPLHF
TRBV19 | CASSPARLGNQPQHF
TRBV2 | CASSVGGTLPNF
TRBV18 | CASSPPGAGNEQFF
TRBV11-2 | CASSSLLLAGVSYNEQFF
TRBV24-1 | CATRDRTTDTQYF
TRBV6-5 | CASRSHQGAAYGYTF
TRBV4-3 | CASSQDNGFYGYTF
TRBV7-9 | CASGRMRGTEAFF
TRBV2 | CASERDRLYEQYF
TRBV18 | CASSPGVIYEQYF
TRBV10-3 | CAISVTDYGYTF
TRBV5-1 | CASSFGTSGNNEQFF
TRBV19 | CASRENSMNEQFF